These T cell receptor beta chains were read from a single sample in a study of blood T cell repertoires in COVID-19. Profiled with immunoSEQ multiplex PCR; TCRdb holds only in-frame clones, not every one. Found here are tens of thousands of clones, approximately 92% of them singletons; the top ten hold around 10%. Source material: peripheral blood. The receptors come from a woman aged 80 or older with active COVID-19. The CDR3 runs from the conserved cysteine through the conserved F or W. A D gene is named only where the DNA matches it firmly. Clone size is given for some rows only: seen once, a few or many times, or a class if the clone is expanded.

J gene | clone size | V gene | D gene | CDR3 DNA | CDR3 protein
TRBJ2-2 | NA | TRBV6-5 | TRBD1 | TGTGCCAGCATTCTAGGACAGGCCGGGGAGCTGTTTTTT | CASILGQAGELFF
TRBJ2-3 | once | TRBV10-1 | NA | TGCGCCAGCAGTGAGTCGCAGGCCGGATGGGATACGCAGTATTTT | CASSESQAGWDTQYF
TRBJ2-7 | NA | TRBV14 | NA | TGTGCCAGCAGCCTAGCACCCTACGAGCAGTACTTC | CASSLAPYEQYF
TRBJ2-7 | few | TRBV6-6 | NA | TGTGCCAGCAGTTACAGGGCAGGGGATGTCCACTACGAGCAGTACTTC | CASSYRAGDVHYEQYF
TRBJ2-7 | NA | TRBV11-2 | TRBD1 | TGTGCCAGCAGCTACGACAGGGTGGGTGAGCAGTACTTC | CASSYDRVGEQYF
TRBJ1-1 | NA | TRBV28 | NA | TGTGCCAGCAGTTTATTTCCCGGGGGTGACACTGAAGCTTTCTTT | CASSLFPGGDTEAFF
TRBJ2-1 | few | TRBV4-2 | TRBD2 | TGTGCCAGCAGCCAGATTGGGGCGGGGGGTCGTAATGAGCAGTTCTTC | CASSQIGAGGRNEQFF
TRBJ1-1 | NA | TRBV28 | TRBD1 | TGTGCCAGCAGTTTAGGGACAGGGGGCGGTGAAGCTTTCTTT | CASSLGTGGGEAFF
TRBJ2-5 | NA | TRBV25-1 | TRBD1 | TGTGCCAGCAGTGGACGAGGGGGCGAGGGAGAGACCCAGTACTTC | CASSGRGGEGETQYF
TRBJ1-5 | NA | TRBV4-2 | TRBD1 | TGTGCCAGCAGACGACAGGGGGATAGCAATCAGCCCCAGCATTTT | CASRRQGDSNQPQHF
TRBJ1-6 | NA | TRBV6-4 | TRBD1 | TGTGCCAGTAGCCCTCGGGACAGGGGTAATTCACCCCTCCACTTT | CASSPRDRGNSPLHF
TRBJ1-2 | NA | TRBV28 | NA | TGTGCCAGCAGTTTTAGTCCCGACAGAAACTATGGCTACACCTTC | CASSFSPDRNYGYTF
TRBJ2-3 | NA | TRBV5-8 | NA | TGTGCCAGCAGCTTTACAGGGTGGACGGACACAGATACGCAGTATTTT | CASSFTGWTDTDTQYF
TRBJ2-3 | NA | TRBV5-1 | TRBD2 | TGCGCCAGCAGCTTGGGCGGGAGGGCCGGAGATACGCAGTATTTT | CASSLGGRAGDTQYF
TRBJ1-4 | NA | TRBV28 | NA | TGTGCCAGCAGTCCTGGCAGTTATAATGAAAAACTGTTTTTT | CASSPGSYNEKLFF
TRBJ2-3 | once | TRBV5-8 | TRBD2 | TGTGCCAGCAGCTTGGAACTAGCGGGAGATACGCAGTATTTT | CASSLELAGDTQYF
TRBJ1-5 | NA | TRBV28 | NA | TGTGCCAGCATAGGGGCAGGGGTTCAGCCCCAGCATTTT | CASIGAGVQPQHF
TRBJ2-7 | once | TRBV28 | NA | TGTGCCAGCAGTCCCCCAACGGGGGCGGGGGCGGATGAGCAGTACTTC | CASSPPTGAGADEQYF
TRBJ2-7 | NA | TRBV19 | TRBD2 | TGTGCCAGTAGTATTTCTAGCGGGAGCTCCTACGAGCAGTACTTC | CASSISSGSSYEQYF
TRBJ2-3 | NA | TRBV27 | TRBD2 | TGTGCCAGCAGTTCCCCCAGGACTAGCGGGACGCAGTATTTT | CASSSPRTSGTQYF
TRBJ1-5 | medium-sized | TRBV11-2 | NA | TGTGCCAGCTCGGAGGGTTTCGGGCTTCAGCCCCAGCATTTT | CASSEGFGLQPQHF
TRBJ2-6 | NA | TRBV5-4 | TRBD2 | TGTGCCAGCAGCCCCTCGGTCGGGAGCGGGAGTTCTGGGGCCAACGTCCTGACTTTC | CASSPSVGSGSSGANVLTF
TRBJ2-5 | NA | TRBV2 | NA | TGTGCCAGGGGGGGGCGAGAGACCCAGTACTTC | CARGGRETQYF
TRBJ2-1 | NA | TRBV5-1 | TRBD1 | TGCGCCAGCAGCCCGGGACAGGGAAATTATTTTGCTGAGCAGTTCTTC | CASSPGQGNYFAEQFF
TRBJ2-2 | NA | TRBV28 | NA | TGTGCCAGCACCCGGGTGGACACCGGGGAGCTGTTTTTT | CASTRVDTGELFF
TRBJ2-7 | NA | TRBV28 | NA | TGTGCCAGCAGTCCCAACCCGGGACTCAACGAGCAGTACTTC | CASSPNPGLNEQYF
TRBJ2-1 | NA | TRBV28 | NA | TGTGCCAGCAGTTTATGGGGCGCAGGGGCCCTCTCCTACAATGAGCAGTTCTTC | CASSLWGAGALSYNEQFF
TRBJ2-2 | NA | TRBV27 | NA | TGTGCCAGCAGCTTACAGTACACCGGGGAGCTGTTTTTT | CASSLQYTGELFF
TRBJ2-1 | NA | TRBV2 | TRBD2 | TGTGCCAGCAGTTTAGCGGGGGGGCCTGGTGAGCAGTTCTTC | CASSLAGGPGEQFF
TRBJ2-1 | NA | TRBV15 | TRBD1 | TGTGCCACCAGCAGAGATAAGGGGACAGGGAACTACAATGAGCAGTTCTTC | CATSRDKGTGNYNEQFF
TRBJ1-1 | NA | TRBV19 | NA | TGTGCCACCGGGAGGGCAGCGAACACTGAAGCTTTCTTT | CATGRAANTEAFF
TRBJ2-3 | NA | TRBV29-1 | TRBD1 | TGCAGCGTGGCCGGGACAGGGACCACAGATACGCAGTATTTT | CSVAGTGTTDTQYF
TRBJ1-6 | NA | TRBV27 | TRBD1 | TGTGCCAGCAGTCCCTTGGGGATTAGGGGGCACGAGGTTTCACCCCTCCACTTT | CASSPLGIRGHEVSPLHF
TRBJ1-4 | NA | TRBV7-8 | TRBD1 | TGTGCCAGCAGCTTAGCTACGTGGCAGGGGGTTGAAAAACTGTTTTTT | CASSLATWQGVEKLFF
TRBJ1-6 | NA | TRBV28 | NA | TGTGCCAGCAGGGGGGGAGGTTATTCACCCCTCCACTTT | CASRGGGYSPLHF
TRBJ2-2 | NA | TRBV7-9 | TRBD2 | TGTGCCAGCACCACCCGGCCCCCGCGGCTGGGGGGGACGAACACCGGGGAGCTGTTTTTT | CASTTRPPRLGGTNTGELFF
TRBJ1-5 | NA | TRBV27 | NA | TGTGCCAGCAGTTTATTGGCTAGCAATCAGCCCCAGCATTTT | CASSLLASNQPQHF
TRBJ1-2 | NA | TRBV18 | NA | TGTGCCAGCACAACCTCCGGAGGGGCGCAGGATGGCTACACCTTC | CASTTSGGAQDGYTF
TRBJ2-1 | NA | TRBV7-9 | TRBD2 | TGTGCCAGCAGCCCCGGGAGCGGGAGAGGAAATGAGCAGTTCTTC | CASSPGSGRGNEQFF
TRBJ2-1 | NA | TRBV29-1 | NA | TGCAGCGTTGAAGCCAGGGACAAGCCATATGAGCAGTTCTTC | CSVEARDKPYEQFF
TRBJ2-2 | NA | TRBV5-4 | NA | TGTGCCAGCAGCTTGGACTCGAACACCGGGGAGCTGTTTTTT | CASSLDSNTGELFF
TRBJ1-4 | NA | TRBV7-2 | NA | TGTGCCAGCAGCTTGGGGGACTGGTCAACTAATGAAAAACTGTTTTTT | CASSLGDWSTNEKLFF
TRBJ2-1 | NA | TRBV15 | NA | TGTGCCACCAGCAGAGTTGCGGGTAACTACAATGAGCAGTTCTTC | CATSRVAGNYNEQFF
TRBJ2-7 | NA | TRBV7-8 | TRBD1 | TGTGCCAGCAGCCAGGGACAGGGGGCATTGTACGAGCAGTACTTC | CASSQGQGALYEQYF